The 11 T cell receptor beta chains in this list originate from one sample, sequenced in a study of T cell responses to AZD1222 COVID-19 vaccine. Here immunoSEQ multiplex PCR was the method, and the copy in TCRdb shows in-frame clones only, minus some. The sample carries more than 85,000 clones, roughly 84% recorded once. Source: peripheral blood, taken 28 days after the second AZD1222 dose. The receptors shown here come from an adult who received the AZD1222 COVID-19 vaccine.

The chain uses TRBV7-9 and TRBJ2-5; 9 nucleotides match TRBD1. Germline CDR1 reads SEHNR; CDR2 reads FQNEAQ (reference sequence). V lost 5 bases to trimming and J lost 4 bases; unmatched junction nucleotides: 17. This CDR3 has 18 residues. The CDR3 DNA reads as TGTGCCAGCAGCCGGCCAGACAGGGGGTCCTTCATCGGAGAGACCCAGTACTTC. Translation: CASSRPDRGSFIGETQYF.

The chain links TRBV5-1 to TRBJ2-1; 11 positions match TRBD1. In germline, CDR1 is SGHRS, CDR2 YFSETQ. V was clipped by 4 bases and J by 9 bases; unmatched bases: 9. This CDR3 contains 15 residues. The CDR3 region has the DNA TGCGCCAGCAGCCCCCCTGAGGGGACAGGGGGTGAGCAGTTCTTC. It encodes CASSPPEGTGGEQFF.

The chain is built from TRBV10-3 and TRBJ2-3; possibly TRBD1 or TRBD2 for D (5 bases each). Trimming removed 10 bases from V and 2 bases from J, with 13 bases in between. The CDR3 totals 13 residues. The germline V gene has CDR1 ENHRY and CDR2 SYGVKD. The DNA for the CDR3 is TGTGCCACCCGGGACCTTAACACAGATACGCAGTATTTT. It is translated as CATRDLNTDTQYF.

This sequence joins TRBV19 and TRBJ1-5; tentative D call: TRBD1 (5 bases). This CDR3 region has 14 residues. The germline V and J ends were trimmed by 7 bases and 4 bases, with 14 bases remaining between them. Germline assignment: CDR1 LNHDA and CDR2 SQIVND (reference sequence). This chain's CDR3 is CASNRRGENQPQHF. CDR3 nucleotide sequence: TGTGCCAGTAATCGGAGGGGCGAAAATCAGCCCCAGCATTTT.

The chain combines TRBV3-1 (or the pseudogene TRBV3-2) with TRBJ1-1; a possible D gene is TRBD1 (6 bases). Germline V lookup: CDR1 LGHDT, CDR2 YNNKEL (reference sequence). The germline V and J ends were trimmed by 3 bases and 11 bases, with 16 bases remaining between them. The CDR3 is 13 amino acids. In DNA form, the CDR3 reads TGTGCCAGCAGCCAGGCTTCCCTTAGGGGGGCTTTCTTT. Protein product: CASSQASLRGAFF.

The chain carries TRBV2 and TRBJ2-3; TRBD1 is a possible D gene (6 bases). This CDR3 is 14 amino acids long. Germline CDR1 and CDR2: SNHLY and FYNNEI. V was pared by 7 bases and J by 4 bases, with 15 bases between. The DNA of the CDR3 is TGTGCCAGCAATGGCCAGGGGTCGGCAGATACGCAGTATTTT. Translation gives CASNGQGSADTQYF.

J is TRBJ1-2 and V is TRBV6-5, with D perhaps matching TRBD1 (6 bases). Germline loops: CDR1 MNHEY, CDR2 SVGAGI. This CDR3 contains 13 residues. Trimming pared 6 bases from V and 4 bases from J, leaving 12 bases between. CDR3 in DNA: TGTGCCAGCAGCCCGGACAGCACCTATGGCTACACCTTC. This codes for CASSPDSTYGYTF.

The chain carries TRBV20-1 and TRBJ1-3, with a weak D call TRBD1 (6 bases). Germline values: CDR1 DFQATT, CDR2 SNEGSKA (reference sequence). The CDR3 is made up of 15 amino acids. The V gene lost 3 bases and the J gene lost 0 bases, with 12 bases spanning the gap. The CDR3 coding sequence is TGCAGTGCTAGTCTTGTAGGGGGCTCTGGAAACACCATATATTTT. Its translation: CSASLVGGSGNTIYF.

The chain couples TRBV12-3 or TRBV12-4 to TRBJ2-7; 7 nucleotides line up with TRBD1. V gave up 7 bases and J gave up 6 bases; unmatched junction bases: 6. The CDR3 totals 12 residues. CDR3 sequence (DNA): TGTGCCAGCACTCTCAGGGGGAGCGAGCAGTACTTC. Its protein product is CASTLRGSEQYF.

V gene TRBV4-1 combines with J gene TRBJ2-7; weak D call: TRBD1 (6 bases). The CDR3 extends over 15 amino acids. Germline V gives CDR1 MGHRA, CDR2 YSYEKL. V dropped 0 bases and J dropped 2 bases, with 11 bases sitting between them. The CDR3 sequence is CASSQDSSGAYEQYF. In nucleotides, the CDR3 is TGCGCCAGCAGCCAAGACTCGTCAGGGGCCTACGAGCAGTACTTC.

The chain uses TRBV25-1 and TRBJ2-1, with TRBD2 identical over 8 bases. Germline V CDR1 and CDR2: MGHDK, SYGVNS. The CDR3 consists of 14 residues. The V and J ends lost 3 bases and 7 bases, in that order; junction bases with no gene match: 5. As DNA, the CDR3 is TGTGCCAGCAGTGACGCGGGGGGAGCGAATGAGCAGTTCTTC. Translating it yields CASSDAGGANEQFF.